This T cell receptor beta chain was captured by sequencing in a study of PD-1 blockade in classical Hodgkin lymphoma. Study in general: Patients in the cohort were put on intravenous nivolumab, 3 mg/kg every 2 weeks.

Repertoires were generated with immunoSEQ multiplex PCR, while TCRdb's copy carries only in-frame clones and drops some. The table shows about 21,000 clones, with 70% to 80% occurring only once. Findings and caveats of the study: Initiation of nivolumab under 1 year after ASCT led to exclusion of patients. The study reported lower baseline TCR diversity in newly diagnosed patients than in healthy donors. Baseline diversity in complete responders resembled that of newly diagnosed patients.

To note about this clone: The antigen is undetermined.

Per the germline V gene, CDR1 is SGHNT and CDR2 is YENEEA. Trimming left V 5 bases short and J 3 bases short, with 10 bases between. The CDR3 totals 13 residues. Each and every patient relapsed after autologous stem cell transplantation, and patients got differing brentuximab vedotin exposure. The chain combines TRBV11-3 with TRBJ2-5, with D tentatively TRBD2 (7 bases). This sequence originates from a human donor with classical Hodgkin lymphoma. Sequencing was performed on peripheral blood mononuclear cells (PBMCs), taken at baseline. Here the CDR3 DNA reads TGTGCCAGCAGCCGGGGGGCAGAAGAGACCCAGTACTTC. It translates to CASSRGAEETQYF.